Listed here are 17 T cell receptor beta chains from one sample, sequenced in a study of blood T cell repertoires in COVID-19. Produced via immunoSEQ multiplex PCR; TCRdb's table is partial and in-frame only. Among fewer than 200,000 clones listed, 70% to 85% were seen once. Sequenced input: peripheral blood. The receptors originated from a middle-aged woman with COVID-19, enrolled during active disease.

The DNA for the CDR3 is TGTGCCAGTAGTATAGGCGCGCCAAATTCACCCCTCCACTTT. This translates into CASSIGAPNSPLHF. This chain joins TRBV19 and TRBJ1-6; no clear D. Germline V gives CDR1 LNHDA, CDR2 SQIVND (reference sequence). The CDR3 runs 14 residues. V shed 1 base and J shed 7 bases, with 8 bases lying between them.

This chain connects TRBV7-9 to TRBJ1-5; D is possibly TRBD1 (6 bases). Between the trimmed V and J ends, which lost 5 bases and 6 bases, there was a span of 14 bases. CDR3 length: 14 amino acids. Germline-derived CDR1 and CDR2 are SEHNR and FQNEAQ (reference sequence). For the CDR3, the DNA is TGTGCCAGCAGCCACGGACAGAACAGTCAGCCCCAGCATTTT. Protein: CASSHGQNSQPQHF.

The CDR3 loop reads CASSGTLYGYTF. The CDR3 nucleotides are TGTGCCAGTAGCGGGACACTCTATGGCTACACCTTC. J is TRBJ1-2 and V is TRBV19; weak D call: TRBD1 (6 bases). The CDR3 totals 12 residues. Germline CDR1 LNHDA, CDR2 SQIVND (reference sequence). Trimming removed 6 bases at V and 4 bases at J, with 9 bases between.

CDR3 amino acids: CAISGTPSSRDRGTQETQYF. CDR3 nucleotide sequence: TGTGCCATCAGTGGCACCCCCTCGTCCCGGGACAGGGGGACCCAAGAGACCCAGTACTTC. The chain combines TRBV10-3 with TRBJ2-5; 11 nucleotides align to TRBD1. Losses at the gene ends were 4 bases for V and 1 base for J; bases not matched to a gene: 17. This CDR3 is 20 amino acids long. In germline, CDR1 is ENHRY, CDR2 SYGVKD.

This clone was picked up a small number of times. The rearrangement joins TRBV7-8 to TRBJ2-7; D is ambiguous. Trimming stripped 4 bases from V and 0 bases from J, with 13 bases between. From germline, CDR1 is SGHVS and CDR2 FQNEAQ. The CDR3 extends over 15 amino acids. The CDR3 coding sequence is TGTGCCAGCAGCTACAGACGGATTACCTCCTACGAGCAGTACTTC. This sequence encodes CASSYRRITSYEQYF.

The chain recombines TRBV7-6 with TRBJ2-2; 7 positions agree with TRBD2. There are 17 residues in the CDR3. With V trimmed by 1 base and J by 4 bases, 9 bases remained unmatched. The germline gives CDR1 SGHVS, CDR2 FNYEAQ. The chain's CDR3 is CASSLELADLTTGELFF. The DNA of the CDR3 is TGTGCCAGCAGCTTAGAGCTAGCGGACCTAACCACCGGGGAGCTGTTTTTT.

This sequence joins TRBV2 and TRBJ2-7, with 9 bases aligning to TRBD2. Germline lookup yields CDR1 SNHLY and CDR2 FYNNEI. Trimming removed 0 bases from V and 4 bases from J; junction bases left unmatched: 4. CDR3 length equals 15 residues. The CDR3 sequence is CASSEASGRGYEQYF. In nucleotides, the CDR3 is TGTGCCAGCAGTGAAGCTAGCGGGAGAGGGTACGAGCAGTACTTC.

This chain uses TRBV7-2 with TRBJ2-1, with a tentative D call TRBD2 (6 bases). CDR1 and CDR2 (germline): SGHTA, FQGNSA. The CDR3 is 12 amino acids. V lost 7 bases to trimming and J lost 9 bases, with 13 bases between them. The CDR3 nucleotides read TGTGCCAGCACCATGAGCGGGCGTGAGCAGTTCTTC. As protein: CASTMSGREQFF.

This chain joins TRBV7-9 and TRBJ2-5; 7 bases line up with TRBD1. Germline CDR1 SEHNR, CDR2 FQNEAQ (reference sequence). The junction had 5 bases not matched to a gene; V was cut back by 1 base and J by 0 bases. This CDR3 comprises 16 residues. In DNA form, the CDR3 reads TGTGCCAGCAGCTTAGAGGGACAGCCGTACCAAGAGACCCAGTACTTC. The encoded protein is CASSLEGQPYQETQYF.

V is TRBV2 and J is TRBJ2-7, with 8 nucleotides matching TRBD2. This CDR3 is built from 14 residues. Germline lookup yields CDR1 SNHLY and CDR2 FYNNEI. Losses at the gene ends were 6 bases for V and 0 bases for J; bases not matched to a gene: 4. Here the CDR3 reads CASRPSGPSYEQYV. The CDR3 nucleotides read TGTGCCAGCAGACCTAGCGGGCCCTCCTACGAGCAGTACGTC.

The rearrangement uses TRBV29-1 and TRBJ2-1, with D perhaps TRBD2 (7 bases). In germline, CDR1 is SQVTM, CDR2 ANQGSEA. Trimming took 7 bases from V and 6 from J, leaving 13 bases between them. The length of the CDR3 is 12 residues. CDR3 region: CSARGGSNEQFF. In nucleotides, the CDR3 is TGCAGCGCTAGGGGGGGATCCAATGAGCAGTTCTTC.

This chain uses TRBV18 with TRBJ2-7; 9 nucleotides align to TRBD1. V trimming: 8 bases; J trimming: 2 bases; junction bases outside the gene matches: 13. This CDR3 region has 16 residues. Germline V gives CDR1 KGHSH, CDR2 LQKENI. The CDR3 coding sequence is TGTGCCAGCACCCCCGAACTGGGACAGGGAGCCTACGAGCAGTACTTC. Its protein is CASTPELGQGAYEQYF.

The chain combines TRBV30 with TRBJ2-7, with 10 bases lining up with TRBD1. The CDR3 length is 19 residues. Trimming cost V 0 bases and J 1 base; bases outside gene matches: 15. CDR1 is GTSNPN and CDR2 is SVGIG in the germline V gene (reference sequence). The CDR3 sequence is CAWSVPGTGVGRASYEQYF. In nucleotides, the CDR3 is TGTGCCTGGAGTGTACCAGGGACAGGGGTCGGGCGGGCGTCCTACGAGCAGTACTTC.

The rearrangement links TRBV7-3 to TRBJ2-2; D is uncertain. Germline CDR1 reads SGHTA; CDR2 reads FQGTGA. The length of the CDR3 is 14 residues. The V gene lost 6 bases and the J gene lost 0 bases, with 8 bases spanning the gap. CDR3 coding DNA: TGTGCCAGCAGTATAAGCCCGAACACCGGGGAGCTGTTTTTT. This translates into CASSISPNTGELFF.

The chain combines TRBV7-9 with TRBJ2-5; 12 bases match TRBD1. The V gene end was trimmed by 4 bases and the J gene end by 5 bases; junction bases not matched to a gene: 2. Germline V CDR1 and CDR2: SEHNR, FQNEAQ (reference sequence). This CDR3 is built from 14 residues. CDR3 coding DNA: TGTGCCAGCAGCTGGGACAGGGGGCTGGAGACCCAGTACTTC. The encoded protein is CASSWDRGLETQYF.

The J gene is TRBJ1-5, the V gene TRBV27, with D perhaps TRBD1 (5 bases). V was shortened by 3 bases and J by 6 bases, with 12 bases between the two germline ends. The germline gives CDR1 MNHEY, CDR2 SMNVEV (reference sequence). The length of the CDR3 is 14 residues. The DNA for the CDR3 is TGTGCCAGCAGTTTGATGGGGGGAGGTCAGCCCCAGCATTTT. It translates to CASSLMGGGQPQHF.

The rearrangement uses TRBV6-5 and TRBJ2-2, with 7 nucleotides matching TRBD2. V lost 8 bases and J lost 1; bases outside the gene matches: 7. The CDR3 spans 15 residues. The germline V gene has CDR1 MNHEY and CDR2 SVGAGI. CDR3 amino acids: CASASGERNTGELFF. The CDR3, as DNA: TGTGCCAGCGCTAGCGGAGAAAGGAACACCGGGGAGCTGTTTTTT.